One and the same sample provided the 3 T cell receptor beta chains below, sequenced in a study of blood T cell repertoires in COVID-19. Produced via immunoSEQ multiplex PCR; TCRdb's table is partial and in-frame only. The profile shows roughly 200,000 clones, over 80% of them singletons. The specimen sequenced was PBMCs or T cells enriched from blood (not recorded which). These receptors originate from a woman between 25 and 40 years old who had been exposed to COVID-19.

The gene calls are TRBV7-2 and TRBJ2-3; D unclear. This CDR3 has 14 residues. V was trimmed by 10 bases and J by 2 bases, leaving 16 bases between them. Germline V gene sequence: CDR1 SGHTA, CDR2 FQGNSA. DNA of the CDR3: TGTGCCACCGGCCGTGATAGACTCACAGATACGCAGTATTTT. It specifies CATGRDRLTDTQYF.

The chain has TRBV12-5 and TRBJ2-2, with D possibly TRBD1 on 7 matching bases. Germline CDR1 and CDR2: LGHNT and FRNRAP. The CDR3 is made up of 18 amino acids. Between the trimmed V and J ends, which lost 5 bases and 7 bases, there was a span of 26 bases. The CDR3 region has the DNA TGTGCTAGTGGTCCAGGTGCCTCGGGACAGTGGGGAGGCGGGGAGCTGTTTTTT. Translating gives CASGPGASGQWGGGELFF.

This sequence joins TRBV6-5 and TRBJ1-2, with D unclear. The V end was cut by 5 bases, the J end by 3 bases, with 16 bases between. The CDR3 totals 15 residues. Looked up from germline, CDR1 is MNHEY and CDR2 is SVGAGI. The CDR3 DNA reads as TGTGCCAGCAGTACCTCTGCGGCCGTATACTATGGCTACACCTTC. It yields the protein CASSTSAAVYYGYTF.